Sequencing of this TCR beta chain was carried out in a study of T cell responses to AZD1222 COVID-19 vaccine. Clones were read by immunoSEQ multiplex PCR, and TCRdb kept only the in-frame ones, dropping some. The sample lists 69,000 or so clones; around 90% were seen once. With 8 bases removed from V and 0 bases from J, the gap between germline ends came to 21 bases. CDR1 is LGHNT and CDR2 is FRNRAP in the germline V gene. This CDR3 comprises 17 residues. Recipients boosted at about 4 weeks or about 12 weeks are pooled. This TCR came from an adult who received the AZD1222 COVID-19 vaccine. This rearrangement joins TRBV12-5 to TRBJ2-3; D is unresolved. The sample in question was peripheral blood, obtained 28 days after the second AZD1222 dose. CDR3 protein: CASSRRTAHGSTDTQYF. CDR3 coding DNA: TGTGCTAGTAGCCGTAGGACGGCCCATGGAAGCACAGATACGCAGTATTTT.